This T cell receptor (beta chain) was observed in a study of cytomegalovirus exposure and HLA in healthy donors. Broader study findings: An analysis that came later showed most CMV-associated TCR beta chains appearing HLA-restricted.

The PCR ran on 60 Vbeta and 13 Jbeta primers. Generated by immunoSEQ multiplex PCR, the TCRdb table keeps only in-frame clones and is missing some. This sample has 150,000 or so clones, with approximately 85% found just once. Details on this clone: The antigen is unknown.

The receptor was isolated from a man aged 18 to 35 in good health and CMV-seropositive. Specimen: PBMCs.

Written as DNA, the CDR3 is TGTGCCAGCTCACCACCGATTCAGTTACCTGGGGCCAACGTCCTGACTTTC. This codes for CASSPPIQLPGANVLTF. The chain is built from TRBV18 and TRBJ2-6; D not resolved. CDR1 and CDR2 from the germline V gene are KGHSH and LQKENI. Deletions cut 0 bases from V and 2 bases from J, with 11 bases between. CDR3 length: 17 residues.